A single sample is the source of the 27 T cell receptor beta chains below, sequenced in a study of cytotoxic CD8 clonotypes in ibrutinib-treated CLL (dated by TCRdb to the early 2020s). The library relied on the immunoSEQ multiplex PCR assay. TCRdb mirrors the immuneACCESS table, restricted to in-frame sequences. Some clones are absent from its copies; in checked studies, under half trace to an unresolved V gene, and the reason for the others is unknown. The sample records tens of thousands of clones, almost 70% of which are singletons. The ten largest account for roughly 51% of the sample. Explained via the paper, the time point label denotes: 20 to 30 months on ibrutinib. Material: PBMCs, obtained after 24 months of ibrutinib treatment. These receptors all stem from a human donor with chronic lymphocytic leukemia.

The chain couples TRBV7-3 to TRBJ2-6; unclear D gene. CDR3 length equals 14 residues. Germline assignment: CDR1 SGHTA and CDR2 FQGTGA. The ends were cut back, 1 base at V and 9 bases at J, with 10 bases in the middle. The CDR3 region is CASSLSGPDNVLTF. The CDR3 region has the DNA TGTGCCAGCAGCTTAAGCGGACCGGACAACGTCCTGACTTTC.

The chain is built from TRBV9 and TRBJ2-2; D is perhaps TRBD1 (6 bases). The V end was cut by 4 bases, the J end by 3 bases, with 13 bases between. Germline loops: CDR1 SGDLS, CDR2 YYNGEE. This CDR3 comprises 15 residues. Here the CDR3 reads CASSPRDIHTGELFF. CDR3 bases: TGTGCCAGCAGCCCTCGGGACATTCACACCGGGGAGCTGTTTTTT.

This chain uses TRBV14 with TRBJ1-1; D might be TRBD1 (5 bases). CDR3 length equals 15 residues. Trimming cost V 5 bases and J 4 bases, with 17 bases left between them. From germline, CDR1 is SGHDN and CDR2 FVKESK. The DNA of the CDR3 is TGTGCCAGCAGCGCAAGTCGGCAGGGCGCCACTGAAGCTTTCTTT. Amino acid sequence: CASSASRQGATEAFF.

The chain links TRBV6-5 to TRBJ2-2; D is ambiguous. V dropped 6 bases and J dropped 2 bases, with 7 bases sitting between them. CDR3 length equals 13 residues. Looked up from germline, CDR1 is MNHEY and CDR2 is SVGAGI. CDR3 sequence: CASSRFNTGELFF. CDR3 in DNA: TGTGCCAGCAGCAGGTTTAACACCGGGGAGCTGTTTTTT.

The V gene is TRBV7-9, the J gene TRBJ1-1, with D perhaps matching TRBD1 (6 bases). The CDR3 runs 14 residues. The V end lost 6 bases, the J end lost 1 base, and 12 bases lay between the germline ends. Germline V gene data show CDR1 as SEHNR and CDR2 as FQNEAQ (reference sequence). The CDR3 reads CASRLLQGNTEAFF. In DNA, the CDR3 is TGTGCCAGCAGGTTATTACAGGGGAACACTGAAGCTTTCTTT.

V gene TRBV5-1 combines with J gene TRBJ2-7, with TRBD1 identical over 9 bases. V shed 2 bases, J shed 4 bases, and the junction held 4 bases outside the gene matches. Germline V gives CDR1 SGHRS, CDR2 YFSETQ. The CDR3 spans 14 residues. The CDR3 region is CASSFPDRGYEQYF. The CDR3 nucleotides are TGCGCCAGCAGCTTCCCCGACAGGGGGTACGAGCAGTACTTC.

This clone was counted between two and nine times. J is TRBJ2-3 and V is TRBV21-1; the table's D gene call, TRBD2, was not cross checked with the DNA. TRBV21-1 is listed as a pseudogene. The CDR3 spans 17 residues. Here the CDR3 reads CASTPDPTSKAPDTQYF. Here the CDR3 DNA reads TGTGCCAGCACCCCCGACCCGACTAGCAAAGCGCCAGATACGCAGTATTTT.

This clone showed up just a few times. The chain links TRBV7-9 to TRBJ1-2; D is undetermined. V was shortened by 10 bases and J by 7 bases, with 16 bases between the two germline ends. Germline V gene sequence: CDR1 SEHNR, CDR2 FQNEAQ (reference sequence). The CDR3 length is 12 residues. CDR3 sequence: CATAYNGLGYTF. Here the CDR3 DNA reads TGTGCCACGGCTTATAACGGTCTTGGCTACACCTTC. The full variable domain, in which reference TRBV7-9 and TRBJ1-2 provide the parts outside the CDR3, is DTGVSQNPRHKITKRGQNVTFRCDPISEHNRLYWYRQTLGQGPEFLTYFQNEAQLEKSRLLSDRFSAERPKGSFSTLEIQRTEQGDSAMYLCATAYNGLGYTFGSGTRLTVV.

The V gene is TRBV2, the J gene TRBJ2-7, with TRBD2 matching over 7 bases. Losses at the gene ends were 6 bases for V and 6 bases for J; bases not matched to a gene: 17. The V gene's germline CDR1 is SNHLY and CDR2 FYNNEI. The CDR3 length is 16 residues. Here the CDR3 reads CASSPAPPGLRSEQYF. The CDR3 DNA reads as TGTGCCAGCAGCCCTGCACCCCCGGGACTAAGGAGCGAGCAGTACTTC.

V usage is TRBV5-1 and J usage is TRBJ2-5; D remains unclear. The CDR3 runs to 14 residues. V was clipped by 2 bases and J by 3 bases, with 11 bases between them. Germline V gene data show CDR1 as SGHRS and CDR2 as YFSETQ. The CDR3, as DNA: TGCGCCAGCAGCTTAGGCGGCGGTGAAGAGACCCAGTACTTC. Protein: CASSLGGGEETQYF. The full variable domain, with the rest looked up from reference TRBV5-1 and TRBJ2-5, is KAGVTQTPRYLIKTRGQQVTLSCSPISGHRSVSWYQQTPGQGLQFLFEYFSETQRNKGNFPGRFSGRQFSNSRSEMNVSTLELGDSALYLCASSLGGGEETQYFGPGTRLLVL.

The chain has TRBV7-6 and TRBJ1-5, with D perhaps TRBD1 (5 bases). Per the germline V gene, CDR1 is SGHVS and CDR2 is FNYEAQ. V was shortened by 2 bases and J by 4 bases, with 6 bases between the two germline ends. CDR3 length equals 13 residues. CDR3 protein: CASSLRQNQPQHF. As DNA, the CDR3 is TGTGCCAGCAGCTTACGACAGAATCAGCCCCAGCATTTT.

This clone was seen just once. The chain employs TRBV6-5 and TRBJ1-1, with D possibly TRBD1 on 5 matching bases. Germline CDR1 and CDR2: MNHEY and SVGAGI. Trimming removed 2 bases at V and 10 bases at J, with 14 bases between. The CDR3 has 13 residues. CDR3 DNA sequence: TGTGCCAGCAGTTACGGCCAGGGATTGGTAGCTTTCTTT. Translated, it gives CASSYGQGLVAFF.

The chain combines TRBV13 with TRBJ1-2; a possible D gene is TRBD1 (5 bases). CDR1 is PRHDT, CDR2 FYEKMQ, per germline (reference sequence). V was clipped by 3 bases and J by 8 bases, with 10 bases between them. The length of the CDR3 is 12 residues. The CDR3 reads CASSLGLGGYTF. The CDR3 coding sequence is TGTGCCAGCAGCTTGGGGCTTGGCGGCTACACCTTC.

This rearrangement joins TRBV30 to TRBJ1-1, with 8 bases that match TRBD1. CDR1 is GTSNPN and CDR2 is SVGIG in the germline V gene (reference sequence). This CDR3 is 18 amino acids long. V gave up 5 bases and J gave up 0 bases; unmatched junction bases: 17. CDR3 region: CAWQPKLGDRSMNTEAFF. As DNA, the CDR3 is TGTGCCTGGCAACCTAAGCTGGGGGACAGGAGTATGAACACTGAAGCTTTCTTT.

This clone was observed a handful of times. The V call is TRBV5-1, the J call TRBJ1-1; D gene uncertain. Per germline, CDR1 SGHRS and CDR2 YFSETQ. V lost 0 bases and J 2 bases, leaving 8 bases between the germline ends. The CDR3 extends over 14 amino acids. Written as DNA, the CDR3 is TGCGCCAGCAGCTTGGGGGGATTTAACACTGAAGCTTTCTTT. This encodes CASSLGGFNTEAFF.

The chain links TRBV5-6 to TRBJ2-7; TRBD1 might be the D (6 bases). The germline V and J ends were trimmed by 3 bases and 0 bases, with 13 bases remaining between them. The germline V gene has CDR1 SGHDT and CDR2 YYEEEE. The CDR3 has 15 residues. DNA for the CDR3: TGTGCCAGCAGCTCTACAGGGACGGACTCCTACGAGCAGTACTTC. Translated: CASSSTGTDSYEQYF.

For the CDR3, the DNA is TGTGCCTGGAGTGTACGAGTCGGGGTGGGCACCGGGGAGCTGTTTTTT. This gives the protein CAWSVRVGVGTGELFF. This chain connects TRBV30 to TRBJ2-2; a weak D match, TRBD2 (5 bases). Germline CDR1 and CDR2: GTSNPN and SVGIG (reference sequence). This CDR3 is 16 amino acids long. Trimming stripped 0 bases from V and 4 bases from J, with 15 bases between.

This chain connects TRBV19 to TRBJ2-2, with 13 nucleotides matching TRBD2. The CDR3 contains 17 residues. V shed 5 bases, J shed 4 bases, and the junction held 7 bases outside the gene matches. Germline V gene data show CDR1 as LNHDA and CDR2 as SQIVND (reference sequence). The CDR3 loop reads CASSPRGLAGITGELFF. CDR3 in DNA: TGTGCCAGTAGTCCCCGGGGACTAGCGGGGATCACCGGGGAGCTGTTTTTT.

The V and J genes are TRBV20-1 and TRBJ1-2; no definite D call. The germline CDR1 and CDR2 sequences are DFQATT and SNEGSKA (reference sequence). CDR3 length: 11 amino acids. V lost 7 bases and J 1 base, leaving 7 bases between the germline ends. Here the CDR3 reads CSVEDNYGYTF. The CDR3 DNA reads TGCAGTGTAGAGGATAACTATGGCTACACCTTC.

J is TRBJ2-7 and V is TRBV27; D remains unclear. This CDR3 region has 13 residues. Per the germline V gene, CDR1 is MNHEY and CDR2 is SMNVEV (reference sequence). V gave up 7 bases and J gave up 4 bases, with 14 bases separating them. The CDR3 nucleotides are TGTGCCAGCAAAGTGGCATTTGGATACGAGCAGTACTTC. Protein product: CASKVAFGYEQYF.

The V gene is TRBV29-1, the J gene TRBJ1-1; D possibly corresponds to TRBD1 (6 bases). CDR1 is SQVTM, CDR2 ANQGSEA, per germline. The CDR3 contains 12 residues. Trimming cost V 4 bases and J 5 bases, with 11 bases left between them. CDR3 bases: TGCAGCGTTGCGGGGGGACAAACTGAAGCTTTCTTT. The encoded protein is CSVAGGQTEAFF.

The chain has TRBV6-1 and TRBJ2-7; D ambiguous. The CDR3 has 15 amino acids. V lost 2 bases to trimming and J lost 0 bases, with 11 bases between them. CDR1 is MNHNS and CDR2 is SASEGT in the germline V gene. CDR3 in DNA: TGTGCCAGCAGTGAAAGCCCAGTTAACTCCTACGAGCAGTACTTC. This translates into CASSESPVNSYEQYF.

This sequence joins TRBV4-3 and TRBJ2-7, with 12 bases identical to TRBD1. J gave up 9 bases and V 3 bases, and 6 bases lay outside the gene matches. Germline V gene sequence: CDR1 LGHNA, CDR2 YSLEER. The CDR3 covers 14 residues. The chain's CDR3 is CASSHGTGGHGQYF. CDR3 coding DNA: TGCGCCAGCAGCCACGGGACAGGGGGCCACGGGCAGTACTTC.

The gene calls are TRBV15 and TRBJ1-2, with no clear D. CDR3 length equals 13 residues. V lost 3 bases to trimming and J lost 3 bases, with 8 bases between them. Germline assignment: CDR1 LNHNV and CDR2 YYDKDF (reference sequence). CDR3 region: CATSRERDYGYTF. The CDR3 DNA reads as TGTGCCACCAGCAGGGAAAGAGACTATGGCTACACCTTC.

This clone showed up just once. This chain uses TRBV7-8 with TRBJ2-3, with 9 nucleotides matching TRBD1. V was clipped by 5 bases and J by 2 bases; unmatched bases: 11. Germline V gene lookup returns CDR1 SGHVS and CDR2 FQNEAQ. The CDR3 covers 17 residues. The CDR3 nucleotides read TGTGCCAGCAGCGTATCCGGGACAGGGCTCAACACAGATACGCAGTATTTT. Protein sequence: CASSVSGTGLNTDTQYF.

The chain carries TRBV7-3 and TRBJ2-1, with 11 bases fitting TRBD2. V gave up 2 bases and J gave up 4 bases; unmatched junction bases: 4. CDR3 length: 16 residues. CDR1 is SGHTA, CDR2 FQGTGA, per germline. The CDR3 sequence: CASSLGLAGGYNEQFF. The CDR3 DNA reads as TGTGCCAGCAGCTTAGGGCTAGCGGGGGGTTACAATGAGCAGTTCTTC.

CDR3 protein: CASSLGADEQYF. The CDR3 DNA is TGCGCCAGCAGCTTGGGGGCGGACGAGCAGTACTTC. The chain joins TRBV5-1 to TRBJ2-7; no definite D call. The CDR3 is 12 residues long. Trimming cost V 0 bases and J 5 bases, with 6 bases left between them. Germline V gene sequence: CDR1 SGHRS, CDR2 YFSETQ.